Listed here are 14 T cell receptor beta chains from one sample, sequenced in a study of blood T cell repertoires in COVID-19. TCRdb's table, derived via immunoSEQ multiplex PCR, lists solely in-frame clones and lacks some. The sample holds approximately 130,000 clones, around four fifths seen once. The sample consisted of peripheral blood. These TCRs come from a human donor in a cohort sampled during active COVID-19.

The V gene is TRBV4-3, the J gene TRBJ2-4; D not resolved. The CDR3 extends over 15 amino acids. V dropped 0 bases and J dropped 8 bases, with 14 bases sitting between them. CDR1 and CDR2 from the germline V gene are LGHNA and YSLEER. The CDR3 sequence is CASSQEARSVDIQYF. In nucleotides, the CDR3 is TGCGCCAGCAGCCAAGAGGCTAGGAGTGTGGACATTCAGTACTTC.

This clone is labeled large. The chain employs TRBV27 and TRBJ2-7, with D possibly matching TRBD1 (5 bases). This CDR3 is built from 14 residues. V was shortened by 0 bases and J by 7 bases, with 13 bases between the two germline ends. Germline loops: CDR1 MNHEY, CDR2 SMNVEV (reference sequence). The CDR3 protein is CASSLSDTWGEQYF. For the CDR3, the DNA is TGTGCCAGCAGTTTATCGGACACTTGGGGAGAGCAGTACTTC.

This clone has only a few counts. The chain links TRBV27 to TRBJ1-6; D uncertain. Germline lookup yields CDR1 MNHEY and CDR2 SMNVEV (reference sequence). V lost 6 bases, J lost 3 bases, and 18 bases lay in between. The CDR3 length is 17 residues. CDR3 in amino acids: CASSPRGTRIYNSPLHF. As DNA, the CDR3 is TGTGCCAGCAGCCCACGGGGTACCCGAATCTATAATTCACCCCTCCACTTT.

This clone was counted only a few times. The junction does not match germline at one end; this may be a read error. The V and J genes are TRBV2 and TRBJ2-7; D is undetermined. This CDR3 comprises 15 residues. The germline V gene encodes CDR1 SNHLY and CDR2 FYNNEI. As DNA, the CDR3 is TGTGCCAGCAGGGAAGGGTTACAGCCGACCTACGAGCAGTACTTC. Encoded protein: CASREGLQPTYEQYF. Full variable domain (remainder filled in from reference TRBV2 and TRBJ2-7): EPEVTQTPSHQVTQMGQEVILRCVPISNHLYFYWYRQILGQKVEFLVSFYNNEISEKSEIFDDQFSVERPDGSNFTLKIRSTKLEDSAMYFCASREGLQPTYEQYFGPGTRLTVT.

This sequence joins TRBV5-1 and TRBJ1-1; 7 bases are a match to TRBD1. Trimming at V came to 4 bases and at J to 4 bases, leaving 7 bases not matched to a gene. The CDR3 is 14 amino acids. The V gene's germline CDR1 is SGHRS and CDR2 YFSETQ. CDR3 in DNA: TGCGCCAGCAGCCCGACAGGGTCGGGCACTGAAGCTTTCTTT. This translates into CASSPTGSGTEAFF.

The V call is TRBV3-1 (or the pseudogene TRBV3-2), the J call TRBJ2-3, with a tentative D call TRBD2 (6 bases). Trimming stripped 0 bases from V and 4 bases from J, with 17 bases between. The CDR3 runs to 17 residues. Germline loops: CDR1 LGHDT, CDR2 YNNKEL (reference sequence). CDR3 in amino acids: CASSQDTEGGEADTQYF. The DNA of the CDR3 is TGTGCCAGCAGCCAAGATACAGAGGGAGGTGAGGCAGATACGCAGTATTTT.

CDR3 residues: CASSTQTGGVKDTQYF. The CDR3 DNA is TGTGCCAGTAGTACCCAGACAGGGGGCGTTAAAGATACGCAGTATTTT. This chain joins TRBV19 and TRBJ2-3; 10 nucleotides align to TRBD1. The CDR3 runs to 16 residues. Germline V lookup: CDR1 LNHDA, CDR2 SQIVND (reference sequence). V trimming: 4 bases; J trimming: 5 bases; junction bases outside the gene matches: 9.

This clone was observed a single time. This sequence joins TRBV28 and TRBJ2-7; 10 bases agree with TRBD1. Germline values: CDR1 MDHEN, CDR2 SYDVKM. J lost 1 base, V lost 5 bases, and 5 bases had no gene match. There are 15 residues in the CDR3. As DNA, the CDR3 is TGTGCCAGCAGTCCCGGGACAGGGGATTCCTACGAGCAGTACTTC. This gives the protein CASSPGTGDSYEQYF. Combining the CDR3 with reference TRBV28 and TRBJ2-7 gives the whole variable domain DVKVTQSSRYLVKRTGEKVFLECVQDMDHENMFWYRQDPGLGLRLIYFSYDVKMKEKGDIPEGYSVSREKKERFSLILESASTNQTSMYLCASSPGTGDSYEQYFGPGTRLTVT.

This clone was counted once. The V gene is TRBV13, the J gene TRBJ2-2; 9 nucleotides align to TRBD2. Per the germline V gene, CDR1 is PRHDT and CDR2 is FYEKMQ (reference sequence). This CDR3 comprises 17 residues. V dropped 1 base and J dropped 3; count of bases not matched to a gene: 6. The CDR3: CASSLVAGGPYTGELFF. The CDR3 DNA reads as TGTGCCAGCAGCTTAGTCGCGGGGGGGCCATACACCGGGGAGCTGTTTTTT.

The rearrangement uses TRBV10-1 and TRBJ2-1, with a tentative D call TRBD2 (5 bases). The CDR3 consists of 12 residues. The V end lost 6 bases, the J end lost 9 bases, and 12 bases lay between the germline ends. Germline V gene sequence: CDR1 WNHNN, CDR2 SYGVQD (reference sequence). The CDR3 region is CASRSAAGEQFF. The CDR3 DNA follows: TGCGCCAGCAGGAGCGCGGCGGGTGAGCAGTTCTTC.

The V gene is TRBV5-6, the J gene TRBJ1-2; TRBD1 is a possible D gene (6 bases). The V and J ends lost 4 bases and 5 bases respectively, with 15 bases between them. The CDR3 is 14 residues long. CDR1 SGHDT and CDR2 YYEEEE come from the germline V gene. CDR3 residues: CASSPGGAGYGYTF. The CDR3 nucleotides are TGTGCCAGCAGCCCCGGGGGGGCAGGGTATGGCTACACCTTC.

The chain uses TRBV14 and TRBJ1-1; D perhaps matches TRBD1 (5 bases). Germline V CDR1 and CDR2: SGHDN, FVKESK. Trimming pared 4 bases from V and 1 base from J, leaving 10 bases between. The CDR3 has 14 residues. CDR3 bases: TGTGCCAGCAGCCCCTATACAGGGAACACTGAAGCTTTCTTT. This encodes CASSPYTGNTEAFF.

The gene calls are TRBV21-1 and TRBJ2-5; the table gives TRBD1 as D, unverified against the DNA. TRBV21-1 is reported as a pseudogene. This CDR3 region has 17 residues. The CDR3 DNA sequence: TGTGCCAGCAGCTTCACAGGGGTCGGGAAATTAAGAGAGACCCAGTACTTC. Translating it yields CASSFTGVGKLRETQYF.

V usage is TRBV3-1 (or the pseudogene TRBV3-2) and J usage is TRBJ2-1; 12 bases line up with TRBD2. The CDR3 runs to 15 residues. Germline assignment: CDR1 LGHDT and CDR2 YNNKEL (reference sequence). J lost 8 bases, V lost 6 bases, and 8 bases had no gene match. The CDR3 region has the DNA TGTGCCAGCAGTCAACCGACTAGCGGGGGAGATGAGCAGTTCTTC. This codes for CASSQPTSGGDEQFF.